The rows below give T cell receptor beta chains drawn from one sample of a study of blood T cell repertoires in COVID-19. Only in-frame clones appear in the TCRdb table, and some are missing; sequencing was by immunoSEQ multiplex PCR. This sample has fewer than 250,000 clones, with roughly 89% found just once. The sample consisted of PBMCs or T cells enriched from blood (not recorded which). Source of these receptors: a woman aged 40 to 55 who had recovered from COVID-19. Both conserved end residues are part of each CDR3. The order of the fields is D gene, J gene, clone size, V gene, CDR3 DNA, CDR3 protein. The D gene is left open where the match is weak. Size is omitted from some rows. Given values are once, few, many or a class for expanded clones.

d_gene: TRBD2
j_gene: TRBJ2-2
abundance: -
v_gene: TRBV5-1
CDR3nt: TGCGCCAGCAGGTCGACTAGCGCGAACACCGGGGAGCTGTTTTTT
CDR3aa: CASRSTSANTGELFF

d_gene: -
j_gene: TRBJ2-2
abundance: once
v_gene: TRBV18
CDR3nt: TGTGCCAGCTCACGAAGCAGAGAAAGCGCCGGGGAGCTGTTTTTT
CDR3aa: CASSRSRESAGELFF

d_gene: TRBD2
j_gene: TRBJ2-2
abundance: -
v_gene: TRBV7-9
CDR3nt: TGTGCCAGCAGCATACTAGCGGCTAGGAACACCGGGGAGCTGTTTTTT
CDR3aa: CASSILAARNTGELFF

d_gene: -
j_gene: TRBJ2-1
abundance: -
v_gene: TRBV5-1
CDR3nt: TGCGCCAGCAGCTTTCAAGGAGCTTACAATGAGCAGTTCTTC
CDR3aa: CASSFQGAYNEQFF

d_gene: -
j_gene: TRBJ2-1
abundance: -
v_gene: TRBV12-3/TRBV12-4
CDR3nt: TGTGCCAGCAGTCCTACTAGCAGCATTGAGCAGTTCTTC
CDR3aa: CASSPTSSIEQFF

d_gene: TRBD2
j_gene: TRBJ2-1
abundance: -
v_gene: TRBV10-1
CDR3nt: TGCGCCAGCAGCCACGGACTAGCGGGGAGCTACAATGAGCAGTTCTTC
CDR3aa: CASSHGLAGSYNEQFF

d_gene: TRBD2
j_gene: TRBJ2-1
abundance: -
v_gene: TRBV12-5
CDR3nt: TGTGCTAGTGGTTTGGAGGTTGGGCTAGCGGGCCTCCGGGCCAATGAGCAGTTCTTC
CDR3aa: CASGLEVGLAGLRANEQFF

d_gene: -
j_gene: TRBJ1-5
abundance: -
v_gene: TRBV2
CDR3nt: TGTGCCAGCAGTGAGGAGAGCAATCAGCCCCAGCATTTT
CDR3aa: CASSEESNQPQHF

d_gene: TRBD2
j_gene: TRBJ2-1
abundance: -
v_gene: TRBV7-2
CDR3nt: TGTGCCAGCAGCCCCTGGGGTAGCGGGAGCGGCAATGAGCAGTTCTTC
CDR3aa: CASSPWGSGSGNEQFF

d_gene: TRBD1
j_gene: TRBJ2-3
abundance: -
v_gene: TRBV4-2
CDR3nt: TGTGCCAGCAGCCCCACAGGGGGAGGCACAGATACGCAGTATTTT
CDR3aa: CASSPTGGGTDTQYF

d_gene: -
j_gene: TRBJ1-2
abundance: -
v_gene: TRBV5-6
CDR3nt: TGTGCCAGCAGCCTCGGCGCGGAAACTAGCTACACCTTC
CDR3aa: CASSLGAETSYTF

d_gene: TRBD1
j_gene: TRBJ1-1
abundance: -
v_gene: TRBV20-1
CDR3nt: TGCAGGGGACAGGGTTCCGAAGCTTTCTTT
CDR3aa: CRGQGSEAFF

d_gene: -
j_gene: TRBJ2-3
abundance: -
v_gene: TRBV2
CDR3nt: TGTGCCAGTAGACGGCCCCGGGAGGATACGCAGTATTTT
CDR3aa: CASRRPREDTQYF

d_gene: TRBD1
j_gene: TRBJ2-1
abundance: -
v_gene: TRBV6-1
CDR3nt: TGTGCCAGCAGTGAAGGGGACAGGGGAGGAGATGAGCAGTTCTTC
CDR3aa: CASSEGDRGGDEQFF

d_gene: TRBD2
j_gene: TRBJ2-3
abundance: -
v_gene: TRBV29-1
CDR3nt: TGCAGCGTCCCGGGACTAGTAACAGATACGCAGTATTTT
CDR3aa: CSVPGLVTDTQYF

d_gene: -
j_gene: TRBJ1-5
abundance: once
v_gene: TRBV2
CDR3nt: TGTGCCAGCAGGAGATCGGGTGGGCAGCCCCAGCATTTT
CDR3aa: CASRRSGGQPQHF

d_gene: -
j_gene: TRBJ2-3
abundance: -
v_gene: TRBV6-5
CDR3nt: TGTGCCAGCAGGGAGTTGAGCACAGATACGCAGTATTTT
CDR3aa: CASRELSTDTQYF

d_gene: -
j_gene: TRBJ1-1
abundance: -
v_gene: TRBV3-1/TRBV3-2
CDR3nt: TGTGCCAGCAGCCAACAGGGTTGGACTGAAGCTTTCTTT
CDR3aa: CASSQQGWTEAFF

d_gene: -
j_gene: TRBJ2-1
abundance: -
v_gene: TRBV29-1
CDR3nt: TGCAGCGTTGATAATGGGAGAGGCACCTACAATGAGCAGTTCTTC
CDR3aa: CSVDNGRGTYNEQFF

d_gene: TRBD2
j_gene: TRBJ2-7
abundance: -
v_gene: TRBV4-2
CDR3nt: TGTGCCAGCAGCCCTAGCGGCTCCTACGAGCAGTACTTC
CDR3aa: CASSPSGSYEQYF

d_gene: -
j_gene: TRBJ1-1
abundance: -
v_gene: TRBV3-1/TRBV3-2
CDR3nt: TGTGCCAGCAGCCAAAATTCTCCTAGCAACACTGAAGCTTTCTTT
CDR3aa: CASSQNSPSNTEAFF

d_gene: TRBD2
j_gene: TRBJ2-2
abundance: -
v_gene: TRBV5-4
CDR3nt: TGTGCCAGCAGCTTCGGACTAGCGAACACCGGGGAGCTGTTTTTT
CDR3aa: CASSFGLANTGELFF

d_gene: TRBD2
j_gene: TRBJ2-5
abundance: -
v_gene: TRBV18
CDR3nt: TGTGCCAGCTCACCACCCCCCTCGAGCGGGATGCGGGAGACCCAGTACTTC
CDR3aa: CASSPPPSSGMRETQYF

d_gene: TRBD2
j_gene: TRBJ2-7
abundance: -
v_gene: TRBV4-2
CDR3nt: TGTGCCAGCAGCCAGGTCGCTACGGCGGGAGACAAGTACGAGCAGTACTTC
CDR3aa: CASSQVATAGDKYEQYF

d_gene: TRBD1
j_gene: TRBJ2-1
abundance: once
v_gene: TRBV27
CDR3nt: TGTGCCAGCAGTTTTGACAGGGATGGAAATGAGCAGTTCTTC
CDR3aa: CASSFDRDGNEQFF

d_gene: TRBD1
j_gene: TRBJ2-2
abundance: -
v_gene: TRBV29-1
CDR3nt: TGCAGCGTTACAGGGGGACCGGGCACCGGGGAGCTGTTTTTT
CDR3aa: CSVTGGPGTGELFF

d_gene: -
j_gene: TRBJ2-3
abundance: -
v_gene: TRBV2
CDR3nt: TGTGCCAGCAGCCCTTTCACAGATACGCAGTATTTT
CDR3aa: CASSPFTDTQYF